This TCR beta chain was sequenced in a study of radiation and T cells in renal cell carcinoma. Overall study: Nephrectomy followed 15 Gy stereotactic body radiation by 4 weeks. Study-level results: Top tumor clonotypes rose in blood 2 weeks post-radiation, then contracted.

Of note for this clone: What it recognizes is unknown.

This sample's time point: blood 2 weeks post-SBRT. The sample's treatment: 15 Gy SBRT to primary tumor, nephrectomy 4 weeks later. The patient's renal cell carcinoma had clear cell pathology. Deletions cut 6 bases from V and 3 bases from J, with 6 bases between. Germline lookup yields CDR1 MNHEY and CDR2 SVGAGI. There are 11 residues in the CDR3. The data were produced by immunoSEQ multiplex PCR, yet TCRdb's version contains in-frame clones alone and is incomplete. The sample has roughly 130,000 clones; 81% are singletons. The sample was blood, taken from a patient whose treatment included radiotherapy and nephrectomy. The chain links TRBV6-5 to TRBJ2-7; no definite D call. The receptor comes from a woman in her sixties with renal cell carcinoma. Here the CDR3 reads CASRADYEQYF. CDR3 DNA: TGTGCCAGCAGAGCTGACTACGAGCAGTACTTC.